Below, 26 T cell receptor beta chains from the same sample are listed, as sequenced in a study of T cells in Graves' hyperthyroidism and ophthalmopathy. Using RNA transcripts as the source, TCR beta CDR3 regions were amplified. A first-round RT-PCR of the TCR CDR3 used the HTBI primer set. Via MiXCR, TCRdb re-called the multiplex PCR reads, giving one row per CDR3 protein. The data show approximately 600,000 distinct CDR3 sequences, around 20% seen once. Sample: blood. The receptors originated from a man aged 25-45 years with Graves' ophthalmopathy.

V usage is TRBV6-4 and J usage is TRBJ2-6; D not resolved. This CDR3 is built from 14 residues. CDR1 and CDR2 from the germline V gene are MRHNA and SNTAGT. Trimming stripped 4 bases from V and 2 bases from J, with 6 bases between. The CDR3, as DNA: TGTGCCAGCAGTGCCTATCCTGGGGCCAACGTCCTGACTTTC. It is translated as CASSAYPGANVLTF.

The chain links TRBV25-1 to TRBJ2-1; 7 positions agree with TRBD2. This CDR3 spans 16 amino acids. Unmatched junction bases numbered 11, after V lost 4 bases and J lost 5 bases. CDR1 is MGHDK and CDR2 is SYGVNS in the germline V gene. CDR3 nucleotides: TGTGCCAGCAGTGGGGGGGGGGGATCGGTGAACAATGAGCAGTTCTTC. Amino acid sequence: CASSGGGGSVNNEQFF.

This clonotype has ten or more counts. Its ends do not fully match the called genes, so a read error is possible. The V gene is TRBV7-2, the J gene TRBJ2-1; 11 positions match TRBD2. Germline assignment: CDR1 SGHTA and CDR2 FQGNSA. The CDR3 sequence is 14 residues long. The DNA for the CDR3 is TGCGCCAGCAGCCTTGGGACTAGCGGCAATGAGCAGTTCTTC. It specifies CASSLGTSGNEQFF. Looking up the rest from reference TRBV7-2 and TRBJ2-1 gives the full variable domain: GAGVSQSPSNKVTEKGKDVELRCDPISGHTALYWYRQSLGQGLEFLIYFQGNSAPDKSGLPSDRFSAERTGGSVSTLTIQRTQQEDSAVYLCASSLGTSGNEQFFGPGTRLTVL.

In this sample, this clonotype turned up a few times. The chain combines TRBV5-1 with TRBJ1-1, with unresolved D. Trimming pared 5 bases from V and 0 bases from J, leaving 17 bases between. Germline CDR1 SGHRS, CDR2 YFSETQ. The CDR3 spans 16 residues. DNA for the CDR3: TGCGCCAGCAGTCGCAGGCCTGAGCTCATGAACACTGAAGCTTTCTTT. Residues: CASSRRPELMNTEAFF.

This clonotype was recorded a few times. The V and J genes are TRBV4-2 and TRBJ2-7, with TRBD1 matching over 7 bases. In germline, CDR1 is LGHNA, CDR2 YNFKEQ. The CDR3 spans 15 residues. The V gene end was trimmed by 4 bases and the J gene end by 3 bases; junction bases not matched to a gene: 9. CDR3 sequence (DNA): TGTGCCAGCAGCCGATTCTTTCGGGACAGCTACGAGCAGTACTTC. It is translated as CASSRFFRDSYEQYF.

This clonotype was picked up a small number of times. The rearrangement uses TRBV28 and TRBJ2-1; 8 bases line up with TRBD2. The CDR3 is 12 amino acids. CDR1 MDHEN and CDR2 SYDVKM come from the germline V gene. J was trimmed by 11 bases and V by 3 bases; bases with no gene match: 3. For the CDR3, the DNA is TGTGCCAGCAGTTTTGGACTAGCCCAGCAGTTCTTC. This encodes CASSFGLAQQFF. The variable domain in full, completed from reference TRBV28 and TRBJ2-1, reads DVKVTQSSRYLVKRTGEKVFLECVQDMDHENMFWYRQDPGLGLRLIYFSYDVKMKEKGDIPEGYSVSREKKERFSLILESASTNQTSMYLCASSFGLAQQFFGPGTRLTVL.

This clonotype was seen a handful of times. This chain links TRBV20-1 with TRBJ2-5; possible D gene TRBD2, 5 bases. Trimming took 5 bases from V and 4 from J, leaving 20 bases between them. From germline, CDR1 is DFQATT and CDR2 SNEGSKA (reference sequence). This CDR3 spans 15 amino acids. The CDR3 region is CSAGRGPLKGETQYF. The CDR3 DNA sequence: TGCAGTGCTGGGAGAGGACCGCTAAAGGGAGAGACCCAGTACTTC.

The chain carries TRBV4-1 and TRBJ2-5; D gene ambiguous. The length of the CDR3 is 14 residues. Per the germline V gene, CDR1 is MGHRA and CDR2 is YSYEKL. The V and J ends lost 3 bases and 5 bases respectively, with 13 bases between them. The CDR3 region is CASSQNTATETQYF. CDR3 DNA sequence: TGCGCCAGCAGCCAGAATACCGCGACGGAGACCCAGTACTTC.

The chain employs TRBV7-9 and TRBJ1-4; D unresolved. There are 14 residues in the CDR3. The germline gives CDR1 SEHNR, CDR2 FQNEAQ (reference sequence). V was pared by 2 bases and J by 4 bases, with 8 bases between. CDR3 region: CASSLNQLNEKLFF. CDR3 coding DNA: TGTGCCAGCAGCTTAAATCAGCTTAATGAAAAACTGTTTTTT.

On this clonotype itself: At one end the junction does not follow the germline gene, possibly because of a read error. The chain joins TRBV12-3 or TRBV12-4 to TRBJ2-7; either TRBD1 or TRBD2 may fit D (5 bases each). CDR3 length: 13 residues. The CDR3 bases are TGTGCCGGCAGTCCCGGGACCACCACTGAGCAGTACTTC. Translating it yields CAGSPGTTTEQYF.

This sequence joins TRBV6-1 and TRBJ2-1, with D possibly TRBD2 on 6 matching bases. The length of the CDR3 is 14 residues. The germline gives CDR1 MNHNS, CDR2 SASEGT. Trimming removed 10 bases from V and 1 base from J, with 14 bases in between. The CDR3 is CAISASASYNEQFF. Here the CDR3 DNA reads TGTGCCATCAGCGCTAGCGCATCCTACAATGAGCAGTTCTTC.

This clonotype was detected many times. The J gene is TRBJ2-7, the V gene TRBV4-2; D perhaps matches TRBD2 (6 bases). This CDR3 is built from 15 residues. Germline V gene data show CDR1 as LGHNA and CDR2 as YNFKEQ. V dropped 1 base and J dropped 2 bases, with 12 bases sitting between them. The CDR3 DNA is TGTGCCAGCAGCCAAGGTCCTAGCGAGACCTACGAGCAGTACTTC. It specifies CASSQGPSETYEQYF.

The J gene is TRBJ2-1, the V gene TRBV3-1; 8 nucleotides align to TRBD2. This CDR3 has 16 amino acids. The V and J ends lost 4 bases and 0 bases, in that order; junction bases with no gene match: 5. Germline CDR1 is LGHDT and CDR2 is YNNKEL (reference sequence). For the CDR3, the DNA is TGTGCCAGCAGCCGACTCGGGAGGGCCTCCTACAATGAGCAGTTCTTC. Translated: CASSRLGRASYNEQFF.

This clonotype was seen a few times. The chain uses TRBV29-1 and TRBJ2-7, with 9 bases that match TRBD2. V lost 6 bases and J lost 3; bases outside the gene matches: 3. This CDR3 has 12 amino acids. The germline CDR1 and CDR2 sequences are SQVTM and ANQGSEA. The CDR3 sequence: CSVLAGGYEQYF. The DNA of the CDR3 is TGCAGCGTACTAGCGGGTGGCTACGAGCAGTACTTC.

The table lists this clonotype with a few counts. This rearrangement joins TRBV3-1 to TRBJ2-7, with 8 bases identical to TRBD1. The germline V gene encodes CDR1 LGHDT and CDR2 YNNKEL (reference sequence). CDR3 length: 14 amino acids. Losses at the gene ends were 4 bases for V and 5 bases for J; bases not matched to a gene: 7. Here the CDR3 reads CASSRLGQGHEQYF. The DNA of the CDR3 is TGTGCCAGCAGCCGTCTCGGACAGGGCCACGAGCAGTACTTC.

This clonotype was detected ten times or more. J is TRBJ2-1 and V is TRBV5-1, with 7 bases lining up with TRBD1. The junction had 8 bases not matched to a gene; V was cut back by 4 bases and J by 7 bases. Germline V gene sequence: CDR1 SGHRS, CDR2 YFSETQ. The CDR3 contains 14 residues. The CDR3 DNA follows: TGCGCCAGCAGCCTTGGACAGGCCCTTAATGAGCAGTTCTTC. Translating it yields CASSLGQALNEQFF.

This clonotype was detected only a few times. This chain links TRBV30 with TRBJ2-7, with 8 bases fitting TRBD1. Germline trimming cut 5 bases from V and 2 bases from J; bases unmatched to any gene: 8. Germline V gene sequence: CDR1 GTSNPN, CDR2 SVGIG (reference sequence). The CDR3 consists of 14 residues. CDR3 sequence reads: CAWSEQGVPYEQYF. CDR3 bases: TGTGCCTGGTCAGAACAGGGGGTTCCCTACGAGCAGTACTTC.

This clonotype was seen many times. The chain joins TRBV20-1 to TRBJ1-5, with 8 bases identical to TRBD1. V lost 3 bases, J lost 5 bases, and 6 bases stayed unmatched. CDR1 is DFQATT and CDR2 is SNEGSKA in the germline V gene (reference sequence). CDR3 length: 14 amino acids. For the CDR3, the DNA is TGCAGTGCTAGCCGGGGGACAGGAGATCAGCCCCAGCATTTT. It codes for CSASRGTGDQPQHF.

V and J are TRBV18 and TRBJ2-1; tentative D call: TRBD2 (6 bases). The V end was cut by 6 bases, the J end by 4 bases, with 19 bases between. CDR3 length equals 16 residues. Germline V gives CDR1 KGHSH, CDR2 LQKENI. CDR3 region: CASSQNVAAGYNEQFF. Written as DNA, the CDR3 is TGTGCCAGCTCCCAAAACGTGGCCGCGGGGTACAATGAGCAGTTCTTC.

CDR3 DNA sequence: TGTGCCAGCAGTTACGGGCAGAACAATGAGCAGTTCTTC. Its translation: CASSYGQNNEQFF. J is TRBJ2-1 and V is TRBV6-2 or TRBV6-3; D gene uncertain. This CDR3 region has 13 residues. The germline V gene has CDR1 MNHEY and CDR2 SVGEGT. Between the trimmed V and J ends, which lost 2 bases and 5 bases, there was a span of 7 bases.

The chain combines TRBV29-1 with TRBJ1-2; no firm D call. With 1 base removed from V and 5 bases from J, the gap between germline ends came to 8 bases. The CDR3 length is 12 residues. Germline V gene lookup returns CDR1 SQVTM and CDR2 ANQGSEA. The CDR3 DNA reads TGCAGCGTTGAAGCGGCGCCTTATGGCTACACCTTC. It yields the protein CSVEAAPYGYTF.

There are many counts of this clonotype. This sequence joins TRBV29-1 and TRBJ1-1; D uncertain. This CDR3 has 13 amino acids. Germline CDR1 reads SQVTM; CDR2 reads ANQGSEA. V was shortened by 3 bases and J by 0 bases, with 8 bases between the two germline ends. CDR3: CSVEYRLNTEAFF. DNA for the CDR3: TGCAGCGTTGAGTACAGATTGAACACTGAAGCTTTCTTT.

The chain combines TRBV24-1 with TRBJ1-2; no reliable D call. V shed 5 bases and J shed 7 bases, with 10 bases lying between them. The length of the CDR3 is 12 residues. Germline assignment: CDR1 KGHDR and CDR2 SFDVKD. Here the CDR3 reads CATSGLLGGYTF. The CDR3 DNA is TGTGCCACCAGTGGCCTCCTGGGTGGCTACACCTTC.

This clonotype was recorded a few times. The J gene is TRBJ2-1, the V gene TRBV5-1, with D maybe TRBD2 (5 bases). CDR3 length equals 15 residues. With 0 bases removed from V and 3 bases from J, the gap between germline ends came to 10 bases. Germline values: CDR1 SGHRS, CDR2 YFSETQ. The CDR3 DNA reads as TGCGCCAGCAGCTTGGCGGGGTACGGCTACAATGAGCAGTTCTTC. Amino acid sequence: CASSLAGYGYNEQFF.

The chain employs TRBV30 and TRBJ2-1; TRBD2 might be the D (6 bases). Trimming removed 1 base at V and 12 bases at J, with 7 bases between. CDR3 length equals 10 residues. Germline CDR1 GTSNPN, CDR2 SVGIG (reference sequence). The CDR3 loop reads CAWSGRGQFF. The CDR3 DNA is TGTGCCTGGAGTGGGCGGGGGCAGTTCTTC.

This chain joins TRBV20-1 and TRBJ2-3; D may be TRBD2 (6 bases). The CDR3 extends over 15 amino acids. Germline CDR1 is DFQATT and CDR2 is SNEGSKA (reference sequence). With 6 bases removed from V and 1 base from J, the gap between germline ends came to 17 bases. The CDR3 spells CSAALVSGRTDTQYF. CDR3 coding DNA: TGCAGTGCCGCCCTTGTTAGCGGACGCACAGATACGCAGTATTTT.